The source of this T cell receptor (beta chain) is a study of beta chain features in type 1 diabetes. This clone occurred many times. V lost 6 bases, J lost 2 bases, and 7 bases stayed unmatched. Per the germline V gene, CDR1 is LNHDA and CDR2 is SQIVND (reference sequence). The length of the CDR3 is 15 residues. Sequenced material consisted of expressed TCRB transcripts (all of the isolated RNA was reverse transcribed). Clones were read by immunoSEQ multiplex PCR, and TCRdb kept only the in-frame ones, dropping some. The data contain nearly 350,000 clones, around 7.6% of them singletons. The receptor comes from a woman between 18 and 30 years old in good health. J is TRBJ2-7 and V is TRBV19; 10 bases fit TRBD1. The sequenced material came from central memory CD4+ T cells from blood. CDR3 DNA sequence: TGTGCCAGTAGCCGGACAGGGGGGATGACCTACGAGCAGTACTTC. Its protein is CASSRTGGMTYEQYF. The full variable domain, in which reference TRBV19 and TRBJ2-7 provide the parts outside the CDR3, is DGGITQSPKYLFRKEGQNVTLSCEQNLNHDAMYWYRQDPGQGLRLIYYSQIVNDFQKGDIAEGYSVSREKKESFPLTVTSAQKNPTAFYLCASSRTGGMTYEQYFGPGTRLTVT.